This note documents a single T cell receptor (beta chain) sequence. It has no known antigen specificity. No base-level quality is on record; no much larger clone is a single base apart. As encoded in the germline V gene, CDR1 is SQVTM while CDR2 is ANQGSEA. Inclusive of the bounding cysteine and phenylalanine, the CDR3 is 15 residues long. Just CDR3 DNA is preserved here, 45 bases in frame from base 1. Unmatched junction bases come to 5, with V trimmed by 0 bases and J by 2 bases. This sample is drawn from a study of cytomegalovirus exposure and HLA in healthy donors (dated by TCRdb to 2016 to 2017). For the study in its entirety: According to an earlier analysis of 550 to 700 of the donors, some 180 million T cells yielded 117 million unique TCR beta sequences and approximately 280 Gb of sequence data. A later genetic analysis used genome-wide SNP genotypes for about 65% of the roughly 670 donors, treating that subset as a discovery cohort. About 280 gigabases of sequencing data and around 80 million unique TCR sequences made up an early release that covered 500 to 700 HLA-typed donors. The study profiled the T cell repertoires of approximately 700 subjects by immunosequencing and related them to cytomegalovirus serostatus. Every repertoire in the discovery cohort had been generated on one and the same sequencing platform. The later analysis used no new phenotypic data to find candidate immune exposures, relying instead on TCR beta sequences and their occurrence across donors. Typing coverage differed by locus: A, B, C, DRB1 and DQB1 were typed in about 629-640 donors, DQA1 in 500 to 550, DPA1 in approximately 610, and DPB1 in 472. Class I and class II HLA loci were covered by the typing at four-digit resolution. Among over 350 genotyped donors of the cohort, an average of approximately 230,000 unique TCR beta nucleotide sequences were sequenced per donor, roughly 20% of them non-productive. To predict cytomegalovirus infection status, the study combined high-throughput TCR immunosequencing, statistical association of individual TCRs with disease status, and machine learning. To decide whether each TCR beta V gene segment behaved as functional or pseudogenic, an earlier analysis of some 580 of the donors relied on high-throughput TCR beta sequencing. Because of strong linkage in the cohort, five DR-DQ haplotypes were treated as single units for association and clustering. The aim of the study was to test whether cataloging public T cell receptors could identify signatures of past pathogen exposure. Alongside the repertoire data, information on donor age, sex, ethnicity and CMV serostatus was compiled. In addition to the first cohort of 650 to 800 subjects, a separate validation cohort of about 120 different subjects was used. In a later analysis, previously published TCR beta repertoires from fewer than 750 donors were re-analyzed and high-resolution HLA genotyping was added so that TCR occurrence patterns could be studied. Among the roughly 390 genotyped donors, around 81% belonged to the genetic ancestry cluster associated with self-reported Caucasian donors.

The library was prepared using the immunoSEQ multiplex PCR assay. A mixture of 60 forward primers for TCR Vbeta segments and 13 reverse primers for TCR Jbeta segments was used in the multiplex PCR. The CDR3 region of rearranged TCR beta genes was amplified from genomic DNA with a multiplex PCR assay. The Illumina HiSeq System was used to sequence the amplified TCR beta libraries as 87-base-pair reads. Under the source paper's analysis protocol: A later analysis tallied about 77 million unique TCR beta chains across the 666 repertoires, and some 10 million of those chains were shared by two or more donors. A nearest-neighbor algorithm error-corrected the raw reads and collapsed the reads into unique sequences, merging closely related sequences to remove PCR and sequencing errors. V, D and J gene segments were assigned by aligning CDR3 sequences to IMGT reference sequences. For a sequence to be retained, a match of at least six nucleotides to both a V gene segment and a J gene segment was required. Rearrangements were called productive when the CDR3 lacked stop codons and stayed in frame with V and J; all others were non-productive. Following IMGT convention, CDR3 was defined as the stretch from the second conserved V-encoded cysteine to the conserved J-encoded phenylalanine. In an earlier analysis of roughly 610 of the donors, sequences lacking an unambiguous match to a single V gene segment were excluded. An earlier analysis of around 600 of the donors classified V segments as functional when productive rearrangements were above 56.7% and as segregating when the standard deviation between donors was above 5%. A statistical classification framework was built for diagnosing cytomegalovirus status from the catalog of TCR beta chain sequences. In a later analysis, V and J genes were assigned by comparing TCR nucleotide sequences against IMGT/GENE-DB human TR gene sequences. The TCRdist pipeline was used in a later analysis to assign CDR3 sequences and most-parsimonious VDJ recombination scenarios. In a later analysis, each TCR beta chain was defined by its CDR3 amino acid sequence together with its V-gene family, and reads without a unique V-gene family were excluded. To address suspected cross-contamination and a sequencing artifact, a later analysis removed several hundred highly shared, low-generation-probability nucleotide sequences. For each public chain, a later analysis derived a clonal expansion index from normalized ranks of inferred template counts within each repertoire. In a later analysis, generation probabilities were computed with a VDJ recombination model fitted to out-of-frame rearrangements, and the resulting probabilities were checked against IGoR. In a later analysis, TCR-TCR, TCR-HLA and TCR-CMV co-occurrence was scored with hypergeometric tests, and a repertoire-size bias correction was applied to TCR pairs. In a later analysis, false discovery rates were estimated by permuting HLA or CMV assignments 20 times. In a later analysis, co-occurring TCRs were grouped using DBSCAN, with TCRdist sequence similarity added in when clustering inside HLA-allele-positive subsets. Repertoires with fewer than 30,000 or more than 120,000 public chains, plus five repertoires with anomalous nucleotide sharing, were excluded from co-occurrence clustering. Not all clones reach the TCRdb copy of this immuneACCESS table, which keeps in-frame sequences only. Checked studies attribute under half of the gap to unresolved V genes and leave the rest unexplained. D and trimming were read from the DNA, whereas the V and J calls and clone size are those reported in that table. The sample records about 180,000 clones, 65% to 85% of which are singletons. The ten largest make up around 1.4% of the sample.

In total, more than 500 healthy bone marrow donors made up the cohort. At the time of sampling, every cohort member was nominally healthy, though immune exposures that went unrecorded were likely present. The donor was CMV seropositive and belonged to the group of 270 or so seropositive cohort members. Every donor gave a peripheral blood sample, and the peripheral blood mononuclear cells from that sample were used for TCR beta sequencing. The Qiagen DNeasy Blood Extraction Kit was used to extract genomic DNA from the blood cell samples. Points the paper makes about the study in general: Correlated functional status among segregating V segments might reflect linkage disequilibrium, but an unknown experimental factor could not be ruled out. In a later genetic analysis, fewer N-insertions in productive TCRs were reported among donors in an Asian-associated ancestry cluster than the roughly 700-donor mean. A few of the identified cytomegalovirus-associated TCR beta chains were confirmed in vitro to be specific for cytomegalovirus antigens. Compared with equally common non-associated chains, HLA-associated TCR beta chains in a later analysis were more clonally expanded and had lower generation probabilities. Cytomegalovirus status was reported to be diagnosed by the classifier with high specificity and sensitivity in both the original and validation cohorts. Some IMGT-functional V segments, including TRBV6-2 and TRBV6-3, could not be told apart with the 87-base-pair reads, so those segments were excluded. Sequencing depth was assumed to be roughly uniform across donors in the presence/absence analyses, though that assumption may not hold. A group of highly shared sequence variants was considered likely to be a technical artifact of the sequencing pipeline. Strong co-occurrence of HLA alleles, especially DR and DQ, made assigning TCR associations to individual alleles difficult. The authors suggested that the approach could potentially be generalized to other disease states and immunological phenotypes. For the cohort, immune exposure information was limited to CMV serostatus. At a false discovery rate of 0.05, a later analysis linked 15,000 to 20,000 TCR beta sequences to specific HLA alleles. Only TCR beta chains were sequenced in this cohort, and the absence of alpha or paired-chain data limited detectable features. Because counts were too low, about 18 rarely observed V segments, including chromosome 9 orphons, were excluded from the earlier analysis of fewer than 650 of the donors. The study gave a list of about 170 TCR beta chains associated with cytomegalovirus. A later genetic analysis associated a missense DCLRE1C variant with V-gene and J-gene trimming of TCR beta chains, and an independent cohort replicated the association. According to a later analysis, most CMV-associated TCR beta chains appeared to be HLA-restricted, and the HLA associations seemed to be driven largely by CMV exposure. A further reported finding was that TCR beta sequences accurately predicted the HLA-A and HLA-B alleles for most subjects in the first cohort. HLA typing was unavailable for some donors at each locus, so association tests used only the typed subset. A later analysis found that TCR association rates varied across HLA loci, with DRB1 alleles showing the most associated TCRs and HLA-C alleles the fewest. Broadly in line with IMGT annotations, most TCR beta V segments showed up in productive rearrangements about 90% or about 30% of the time in an earlier analysis of several hundred of the donors. Most TCR sequences were observed very rarely across donors, whereas some public TCRs were present in many individuals. Several of the top co-occurrence clusters appeared to be linked to parvovirus B19, influenza, CMV and Epstein-Barr virus, according to a later analysis.

This clonotype originated in a girl under 18 in good health and CMV-seropositive. The chain is assembled from TRBV29-1 and TRBJ2-7; TRBD1 matches 9 bases in the middle. The sample comprised PBMCs. The DNA sequence is given as TGCAGCGTTGAAGATCGGACAGGGGCGGCCTACGAGCAGTACTTC. It translates as CSVEDRTGAAYEQYF.